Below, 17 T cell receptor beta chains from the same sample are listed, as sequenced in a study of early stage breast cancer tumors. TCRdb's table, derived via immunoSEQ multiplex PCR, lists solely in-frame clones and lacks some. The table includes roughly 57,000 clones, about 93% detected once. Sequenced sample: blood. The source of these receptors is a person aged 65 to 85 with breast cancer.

CDR3 DNA sequence: TGCGCCTCATGGAAGGGGTCTGGGGCCAACGTCCTGACTTTC. As protein: CASWKGSGANVLTF. The gene calls are TRBV4-1 and TRBJ2-6, with a possible D match to TRBD1 (5 bases). Germline assignment: CDR1 MGHRA and CDR2 YSYEKL. This CDR3 contains 14 residues. V lost 11 bases to trimming and J lost 1 base, with 12 bases between them.

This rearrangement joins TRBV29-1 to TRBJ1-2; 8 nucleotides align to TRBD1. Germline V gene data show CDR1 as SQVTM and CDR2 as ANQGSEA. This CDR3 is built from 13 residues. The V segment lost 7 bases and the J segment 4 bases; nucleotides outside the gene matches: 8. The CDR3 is CSAGSGQGYGYTF. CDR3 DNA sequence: TGCAGCGCCGGGAGTGGACAGGGCTATGGCTACACCTTC. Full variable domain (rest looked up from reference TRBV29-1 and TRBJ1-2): SAVISQKPSRDICQRGTSLTIQCQVDSQVTMMFWYRQQPGQSLTLIATANQGSEATYESGFVIDKFPISRPNLTFSTLTVSNMSPEDSSIYLCSAGSGQGYGYTFGSGTRLTVV.

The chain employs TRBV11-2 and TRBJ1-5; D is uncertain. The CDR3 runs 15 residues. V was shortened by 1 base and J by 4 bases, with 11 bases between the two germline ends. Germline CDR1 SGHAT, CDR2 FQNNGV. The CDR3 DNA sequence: TGTGCCAGCAGCTTAGGAAGAGCGGGGAATCAGCCCCAGCATTTT. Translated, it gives CASSLGRAGNQPQHF.

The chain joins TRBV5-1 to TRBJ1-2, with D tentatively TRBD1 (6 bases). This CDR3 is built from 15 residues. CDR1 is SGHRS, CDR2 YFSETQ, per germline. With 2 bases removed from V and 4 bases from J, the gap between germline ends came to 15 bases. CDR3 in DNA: TGCGCCAGCAGCTTAGATACAGGGAAGGCCTATGGCTACACCTTC. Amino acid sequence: CASSLDTGKAYGYTF.

The CDR3 reads CASSERTSGYNEQFF. The CDR3 DNA follows: TGTGCCAGCAGTGAAAGGACTAGCGGCTACAATGAGCAGTTCTTC. The genes are TRBV2 and TRBJ2-1; the match to TRBD2 covers 10 bases. The length of the CDR3 is 15 residues. Unmatched junction bases numbered 1, after V lost 2 bases and J lost 3 bases. In germline, CDR1 is SNHLY, CDR2 FYNNEI.

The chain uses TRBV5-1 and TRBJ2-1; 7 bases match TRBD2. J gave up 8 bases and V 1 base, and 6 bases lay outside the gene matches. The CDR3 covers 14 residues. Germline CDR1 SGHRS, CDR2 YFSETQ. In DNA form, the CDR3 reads TGCGCCAGCAGCTTGTATGCGGGAGACCATGAGCAGTTCTTC. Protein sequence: CASSLYAGDHEQFF. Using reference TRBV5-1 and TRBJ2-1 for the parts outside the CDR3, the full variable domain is KAGVTQTPRYLIKTRGQQVTLSCSPISGHRSVSWYQQTPGQGLQFLFEYFSETQRNKGNFPGRFSGRQFSNSRSEMNVSTLELGDSALYLCASSLYAGDHEQFFGPGTRLTVL.

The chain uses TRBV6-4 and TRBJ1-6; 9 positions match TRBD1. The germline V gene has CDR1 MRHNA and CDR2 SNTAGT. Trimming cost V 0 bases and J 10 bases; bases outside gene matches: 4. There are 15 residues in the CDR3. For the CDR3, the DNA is TGTGCCAGCAGTGACTCAGGGACAGGGATATCACCCCTCCACTTT. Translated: CASSDSGTGISPLHF.

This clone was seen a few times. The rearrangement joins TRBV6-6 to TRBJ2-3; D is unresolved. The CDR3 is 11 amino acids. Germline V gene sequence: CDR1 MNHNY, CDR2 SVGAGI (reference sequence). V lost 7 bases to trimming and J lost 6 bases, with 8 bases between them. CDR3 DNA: TGTGCCAGCACCCACGGGGATACGCAGTATTTT. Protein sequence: CASTHGDTQYF.

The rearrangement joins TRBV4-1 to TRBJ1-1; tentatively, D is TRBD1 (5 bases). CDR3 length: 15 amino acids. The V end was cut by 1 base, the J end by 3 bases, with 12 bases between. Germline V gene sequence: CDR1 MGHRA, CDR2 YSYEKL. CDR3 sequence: CASSQAPGGYTEAFF. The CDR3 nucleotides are TGCGCCAGCAGCCAAGCCCCCGGGGGTTACACTGAAGCTTTCTTT.

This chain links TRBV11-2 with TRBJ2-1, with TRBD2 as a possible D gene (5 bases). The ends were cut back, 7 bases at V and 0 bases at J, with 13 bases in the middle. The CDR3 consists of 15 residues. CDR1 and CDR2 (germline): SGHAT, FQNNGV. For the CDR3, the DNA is TGTGCCAGCAATGGAGGCAGGAGCTCCTACAATGAGCAGTTCTTC. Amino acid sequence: CASNGGRSSYNEQFF.

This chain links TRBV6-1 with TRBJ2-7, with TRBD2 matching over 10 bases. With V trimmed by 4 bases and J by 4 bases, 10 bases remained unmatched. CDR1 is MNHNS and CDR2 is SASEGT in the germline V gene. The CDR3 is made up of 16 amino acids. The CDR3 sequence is CASSGSRPGLAYEQYF. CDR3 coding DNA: TGTGCCAGCAGTGGGTCTCGTCCGGGACTAGCGTACGAGCAGTACTTC.

The CDR3 sequence: CASRPRGSKSETQYF. In DNA, the CDR3 is TGTGCCAGCAGACCACGAGGGTCCAAAAGTGAGACCCAGTACTTC. V and J are TRBV2 and TRBJ2-5, with a possible D match to TRBD2 (5 bases). Germline values: CDR1 SNHLY, CDR2 FYNNEI. The CDR3 runs 15 residues. V lost 6 bases and J 5 bases, leaving 19 bases between the germline ends.

The CDR3 sequence is CASSLFTWSSGRGADTQYF. In DNA form, the CDR3 reads TGTGCCAGCAGCTTATTTACGTGGTCTAGCGGGAGAGGGGCAGATACGCAGTATTTT. The genes are TRBV7-6 and TRBJ2-3; 10 bases map to TRBD2. The CDR3 sequence is 19 residues long. With 2 bases clipped from V and 4 bases from J, the junction kept 15 bases outside the gene matches. Germline V CDR1 and CDR2: SGHVS, FNYEAQ.

Here the CDR3 DNA reads TGTGCCAGCTCACCACCGAACAGGGGGGGCGAAGAGACCCAGTACTTC. Its translation is CASSPPNRGGEETQYF. This chain uses TRBV18 with TRBJ2-5; maybe TRBD1 (8 bases). CDR3 length: 16 amino acids. Germline V gene lookup returns CDR1 KGHSH and CDR2 LQKENI. Deletions cut 0 bases from V and 3 bases from J, with 14 bases between.

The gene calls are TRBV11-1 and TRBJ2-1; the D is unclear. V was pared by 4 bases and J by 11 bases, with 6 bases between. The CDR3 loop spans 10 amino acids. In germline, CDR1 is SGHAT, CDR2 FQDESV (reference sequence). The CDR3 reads CASSSSQQFF. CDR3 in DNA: TGTGCCAGCAGCTCCAGTCAGCAGTTCTTC.

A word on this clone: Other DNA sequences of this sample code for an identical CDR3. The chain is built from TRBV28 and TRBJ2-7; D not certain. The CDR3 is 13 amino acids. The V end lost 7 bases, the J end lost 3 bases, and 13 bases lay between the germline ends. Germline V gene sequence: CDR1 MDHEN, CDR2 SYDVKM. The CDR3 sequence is CASKSGGFYEQYF. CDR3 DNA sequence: TGTGCCAGCAAGTCTGGCGGCTTCTACGAGCAGTACTTC.

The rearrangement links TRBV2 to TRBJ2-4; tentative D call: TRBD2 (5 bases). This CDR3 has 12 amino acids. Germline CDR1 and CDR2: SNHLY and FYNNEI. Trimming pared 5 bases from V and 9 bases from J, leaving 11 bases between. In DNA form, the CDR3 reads TGTGCCAGCAGTCCGGGATTCCCCATTCAGTACTTC. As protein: CASSPGFPIQYF.